A single sample gave rise to the 5 T cell receptor beta chains below, sequenced in a study of CD8+ T cells in alopecia areata. Following extraction, RNA underwent reverse transcription to cDNA, which served as the sequencing template. Using immunoSEQ multiplex PCR, the repertoire was profiled, and TCRdb retains in-frame clones only, with some absent. This sample has around 250,000 clones; 67% occur once, and the top ten carry approximately 1.2%. This material consisted of CD4+ T cells sorted from blood, taken at week 0. These receptors were obtained from a human donor with alopecia areata.

The CDR3 DNA reads TGTGCCAGCAGCCAAGTGGGGATTGTCTCCTACGAGCAGTACTTC. Protein product: CASSQVGIVSYEQYF. V usage is TRBV4-2 and J usage is TRBJ2-7; no firm D call. The CDR3 loop spans 15 amino acids. Trimming stripped 1 base from V and 0 bases from J, with 10 bases between. CDR1 is LGHNA, CDR2 YNFKEQ, per germline.

This clone was observed once. This chain connects TRBV29-1 to TRBJ1-1; TRBD1 might be the D (6 bases). The germline gives CDR1 SQVTM, CDR2 ANQGSEA. Trimming removed 3 bases at V and 8 bases at J, with 10 bases between. This CDR3 spans 11 amino acids. This CDR3 is CSVEGTYEAFF. The CDR3 nucleotides read TGCAGCGTTGAGGGGACATACGAAGCTTTCTTT.

The chain has TRBV11-2 and TRBJ1-2; 10 nucleotides agree with TRBD1. J lost 6 bases, V lost 2 bases, and 3 bases had no gene match. The CDR3 spans 14 residues. Per germline, CDR1 SGHAT and CDR2 FQNNGV. In DNA form, the CDR3 reads TGTGCCAGCAGCTTACTTGGACAGGGGGATGGCTACACCTTC. Its protein is CASSLLGQGDGYTF.

This chain uses TRBV29-1 with TRBJ2-1; unclear D gene. CDR1 and CDR2 from the germline V gene are SQVTM and ANQGSEA. Trimming left V 3 bases short and J 5 bases short, with 11 bases between. This CDR3 contains 13 residues. The CDR3 DNA is TGCAGCGTTGACTTTTCTGTCAACAATGAGCAGTTCTTC. Translated: CSVDFSVNNEQFF.

This clone was picked up a small number of times. The V and J genes are TRBV30 and TRBJ1-5; 7 nucleotides agree with TRBD1. CDR1 GTSNPN and CDR2 SVGIG come from the germline V gene (reference sequence). The CDR3 extends over 15 amino acids. Trimming took 4 bases from V and 4 from J; bases not matched to a gene: 10. CDR3 DNA: TGTGCCTGGAAGGGGGCAGGGGTTGTGAATCAGCCCCAGCATTTT. Translation: CAWKGAGVVNQPQHF.